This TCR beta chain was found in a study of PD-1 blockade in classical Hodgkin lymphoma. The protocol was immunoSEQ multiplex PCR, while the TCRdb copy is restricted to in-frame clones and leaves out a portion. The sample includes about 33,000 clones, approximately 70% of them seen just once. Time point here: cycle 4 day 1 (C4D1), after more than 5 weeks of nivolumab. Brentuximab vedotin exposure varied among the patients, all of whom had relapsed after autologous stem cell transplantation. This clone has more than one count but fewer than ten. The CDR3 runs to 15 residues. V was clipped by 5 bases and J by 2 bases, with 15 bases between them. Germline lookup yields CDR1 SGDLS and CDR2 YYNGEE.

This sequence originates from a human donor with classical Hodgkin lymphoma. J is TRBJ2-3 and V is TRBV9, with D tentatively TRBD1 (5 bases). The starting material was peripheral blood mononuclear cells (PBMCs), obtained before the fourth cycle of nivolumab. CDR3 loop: CASRPEAQVTDTQYF. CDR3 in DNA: TGTGCCAGCAGACCTGAGGCACAGGTCACAGATACGCAGTATTTT.